These T cell receptor beta chains were read from a single sample in a study of post-analysis software for immune sequencing data. MiXCR, applied by TCRdb to the PCR reads, yields one record per CDR3 protein. The repertoire includes hundreds of thousands of distinct CDR3 sequences, approximately 30% of them detected once, and around 0.56% sits in the top ten. Sequencing used blood. The receptor source for this set is a girl under 18 with multiple sclerosis. Each CDR3 is given with its conserved first and last residue. The order of the fields is clone size, V gene, D gene, J gene, CDR3 DNA, CDR3 protein. D genes are given only for firm matches. Clone size is stated in some rows and not others, as once, few, many or a class when expanded.

-	TRBV7-6	-	TRBJ2-5	TGTGCCAGCAGCTTAGCTGTGGGAGGCTTCCAAGAGACCCAGTACTTC	CASSLAVGGFQETQYF
-	TRBV7-2	TRBD2	TRBJ2-1	TGTGCCAGCAGCTTAGTACCCGGGACTAGCGGGAGTGGTTGGAATGAGCAGTTCTTC	CASSLVPGTSGSGWNEQFF
few	TRBV5-1	-	TRBJ2-1	TGCGCCAGCAGCTTGGGGTCTACTCCTCCGTTCTTC	CASSLGSTPPFF
-	TRBV12-3/TRBV12-4	-	TRBJ2-3	TGTGCCGGAAGCACGGGGGCCACAGATACGCAGTATTTT	CAGSTGATDTQYF
few	TRBV25-1	-	TRBJ2-5	TGTGCCAGTGGACTTTATTCGGCGGGTTTAGAGACCCAGTACTTC	CASGLYSAGLETQYF
-	TRBV29-1	-	TRBJ1-1	TGCAGCGCAGGTCGGGTGAACACTGAAGCTTTCTTT	CSAGRVNTEAFF
-	TRBV29-1	-	TRBJ1-1	TGCAGCGTTGACCAGCTTATGAAGAACACTGAAGCTTTCTTT	CSVDQLMKNTEAFF
few	TRBV6-1	-	TRBJ2-7	TGTGCCAGCAGTGGACAGATTTCGTACAGTTCGGCCCAGTACTTC	CASSGQISYSSAQYF
-	TRBV25-1	TRBD1	TRBJ1-2	TGTGCCAGCAGTGGCCACCACCGGGACAGGGGAGGGGTCTATGGTGGCTACACCTTC	CASSGHHRDRGGVYGGYTF
-	TRBV4-3	-	TRBJ2-7	TGCGCCAGCAGCCAAGAGATCGAATACGTGCAGTACTTC	CASSQEIEYVQYF
-	TRBV6-4	-	TRBJ2-1	TGTGCCAGCAGTGACTCTGGCGCCCCGACGGGATTCAATGAGCAGTTCTTC	CASSDSGAPTGFNEQFF
few	TRBV20-1	-	TRBJ1-5	TGCAGTGCTGGGAGAACAAATCAGCCCCAGCATTTT	CSAGRTNQPQHF
few	TRBV7-2	-	TRBJ2-7	TGTGCCAGCAGCTTAGGTTTACGAGGTACCTACGAGCAGTACTTC	CASSLGLRGTYEQYF
-	TRBV12-3/TRBV12-4	-	TRBJ1-5	TGTGCCAGCAGTTTTGTCTTTAGCAATCAGCCCCAGCATTTT	CASSFVFSNQPQHF
few	TRBV6-6	-	TRBJ2-7	TGTGCCAGCACCCGGGGGACCCAGGGGGGCCGCGAGCAGTACTTC	CASTRGTQGGREQYF
few	TRBV20-1	-	TRBJ2-2	TGCAGTGCTAGTGTGTTGACAGACAACACCGGGGAGCTGTTTTTT	CSASVLTDNTGELFF
few	TRBV20-1	-	TRBJ2-7	TGCAGTGCTAGAGTCCCCTACGAGCAGTACTTC	CSARVPYEQYF
-	TRBV20-1	TRBD2	TRBJ2-5	TGCAGTGCTAGAAGGCCTCTAGCGGGAGGGCCTTCAGAGACCCAGTACTTC	CSARRPLAGGPSETQYF
-	TRBV7-9	-	TRBJ2-1	TGTGCCAGCAGCCCTAGGACAGCGATTTCCTATGAGCAGTTCTTC	CASSPRTAISYEQFF
few	TRBV6-5	-	TRBJ1-2	TGTGCCAGCAGTTACTCCTGGGTGCCTAACTATGGCTACACCTTC	CASSYSWVPNYGYTF
-	TRBV6-4	-	TRBJ1-6	TGTGCCAGCAGTGACTCGAGACAGGATAATTCACCCCTCCACTTT	CASSDSRQDNSPLHF
few	TRBV20-1	-	TRBJ2-7	TGCAGTGCTGGCCGTTACGAGCAGTACTTC	CSAGRYEQYF
-	TRBV20-1	-	TRBJ2-5	TGCAGTGCTAGACGAGAGACGGGGGGCGGGGAGACCCAGTACTTC	CSARRETGGGETQYF